These T cell receptor beta chains were read from a single sample in a study of T-cell reconstitution after alpha-beta-depleted transplantation in children. One entry per CDR3 protein, called by TCRdb with MiXCR from the PCR reads. The profile shows thousands of distinct CDR3 sequences, around a fifth of them singletons. The sequencing here drew on PBMCs, mostly from graft donor cells, taken 60 days after TCRalphabeta/CD19-depleted stem cell transplant. These TCRs come from a male patient aged 2 to 9 who had a stem cell transplant for acute lymphoblastic leukemia, so the T cells may come from the graft donor. Both conserved end residues are part of each CDR3. A D gene is named only where the DNA matches it firmly. Clone size is not always given. Where it is, it says once, few, many or a class for expanded clones.

d_call,v_call,j_call,clone_size,cdr3_aa,cdr3_nt
-,TRBV20-1,TRBJ1-4,-,CSARKDRFEKLFF,TGCAGTGCTAGAAAGGACAGATTTGAAAAACTGTTTTTT
-,TRBV7-6,TRBJ2-2,-,CASSILLTGNTGELFF,TGTGCCAGCAGCATACTTCTAACAGGAAACACCGGGGAGCTGTTTTTT
TRBD1,TRBV24-1,TRBJ1-5,many,CATSPGTGGNQPQHF,TGTGCCACCAGCCCCGGGACAGGGGGCAATCAGCCCCAGCATTTT
-,TRBV7-7,TRBJ2-1,many,CASSLAGSSYNEQFF,TGTGCTAGCAGCCTGGCGGGGAGCTCCTACAATGAGCAGTTCTTC
TRBD2,TRBV7-9,TRBJ2-5,-,CASSLIAGGPETQYF,TGTGCCAGCAGCTTAATAGCGGGGGGGCCTGAGACCCAGTACTTC
-,TRBV28,TRBJ2-7,many,CASSLGKRAYEQYF,TGTGCCAGCAGTTTAGGTAAGCGGGCCTACGAGCAGTACTTC
-,TRBV10-3,TRBJ2-4,many,CAISRAGVKNIQYF,TGTGCCATCAGTCGGGCCGGTGTTAAAAACATTCAGTACTTC
TRBD2,TRBV28,TRBJ2-3,-,CASSPPSGLTDTQYF,TGTGCCAGCAGTCCCCCTAGCGGCCTCACAGATACGCAGTATTTT
TRBD2,TRBV29-1,TRBJ2-3,many,CSVDGTSGTGPNTQYF,TGCAGCGTTGATGGGACTAGCGGGACCGGCCCCAATACGCAGTATTTT
-,TRBV6-5,TRBJ1-1,many,CASSLRVENTEAFF,TGTGCCAGCAGTCTGAGGGTTGAGAACACTGAAGCTTTCTTT